This T cell receptor beta chain appears in the sequencing data of a study of preoperative IRX-2 immunotherapy in early breast cancer. In germline, CDR1 is LGHNA, CDR2 YSLEER. Trimming removed 4 bases from V and 7 bases from J; junction bases left unmatched: 10. The CDR3 contains 15 residues. Treatment: preoperative locoregional IRX-2 cytokine immunotherapy. Patients received preoperative, locoregional IRX-2 cytokine immunotherapy in a phase Ib study. Measured with immunoSEQ multiplex PCR; TCRdb has only the in-frame clones, and not every one. The sample shows about 67,000 clones, approximately 94% of them seen only once.

The chain joins TRBV4-3 to TRBJ1-3; 7 bases agree with TRBD1. Sampling was done from a patient treated with IRX-2 immunotherapy. The TCR originated in a human donor with breast cancer. The CDR3 bases are TGCGCCAGCAGCCCAGCGACAGGGATCGTGAACACCATATATTTT. Amino acid sequence: CASSPATGIVNTIYF.